This entry concerns a single T cell receptor (beta chain). Produced via immunoSEQ multiplex PCR; TCRdb's table is partial and in-frame only. The sample consists of fewer than 350,000 clones, approximately 91% of them appearing once. The data derive from a study of blood T cell repertoires in COVID-19. Trimming removed 6 bases from V and 9 bases from J; junction bases left unmatched: 7. CDR3 length equals 14 residues. Germline V lookup: CDR1 MDHEN, CDR2 SYDVKM. Participants, 18 to 89 years old, spanned more than 20 US areas. Clinical history reported by participants formed the basis on which cohorts were assigned.

The sequenced sample was PBMCs or T cells enriched from blood (not recorded which). The sequence was collected from a woman aged 40 to 50 with acute COVID-19. J is TRBJ1-6 and V is TRBV28, with TRBD1 matching 8 bases. CDR3 region: CASRQTGDSSPLHF. In DNA, the CDR3 is TGTGCCAGCAGACAGACAGGGGATAGTTCACCCCTCCACTTT.